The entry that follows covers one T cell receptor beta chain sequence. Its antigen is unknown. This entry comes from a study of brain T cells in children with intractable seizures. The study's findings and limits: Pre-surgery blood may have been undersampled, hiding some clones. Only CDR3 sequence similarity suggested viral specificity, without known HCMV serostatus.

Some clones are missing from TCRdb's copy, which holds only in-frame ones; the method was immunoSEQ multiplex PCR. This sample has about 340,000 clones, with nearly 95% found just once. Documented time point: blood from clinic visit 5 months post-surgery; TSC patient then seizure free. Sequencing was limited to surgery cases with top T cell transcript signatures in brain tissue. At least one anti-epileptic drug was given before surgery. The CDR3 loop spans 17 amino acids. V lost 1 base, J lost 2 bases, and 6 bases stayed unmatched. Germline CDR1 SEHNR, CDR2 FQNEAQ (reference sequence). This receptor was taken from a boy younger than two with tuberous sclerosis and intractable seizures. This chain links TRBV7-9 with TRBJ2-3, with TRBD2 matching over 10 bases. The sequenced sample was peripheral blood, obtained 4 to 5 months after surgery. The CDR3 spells CASSLVRLAGLTDTQYF. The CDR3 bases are TGTGCCAGCAGCTTAGTAAGACTAGCGGGTCTCACAGATACGCAGTATTTT. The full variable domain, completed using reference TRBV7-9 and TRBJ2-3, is DTGVSQNPRHKITKRGQNVTFRCDPISEHNRLYWYRQTLGQGPEFLTYFQNEAQLEKSRLLSDRFSAERPKGSFSTLEIQRTEQGDSAMYLCASSLVRLAGLTDTQYFGPGTRLTVL.